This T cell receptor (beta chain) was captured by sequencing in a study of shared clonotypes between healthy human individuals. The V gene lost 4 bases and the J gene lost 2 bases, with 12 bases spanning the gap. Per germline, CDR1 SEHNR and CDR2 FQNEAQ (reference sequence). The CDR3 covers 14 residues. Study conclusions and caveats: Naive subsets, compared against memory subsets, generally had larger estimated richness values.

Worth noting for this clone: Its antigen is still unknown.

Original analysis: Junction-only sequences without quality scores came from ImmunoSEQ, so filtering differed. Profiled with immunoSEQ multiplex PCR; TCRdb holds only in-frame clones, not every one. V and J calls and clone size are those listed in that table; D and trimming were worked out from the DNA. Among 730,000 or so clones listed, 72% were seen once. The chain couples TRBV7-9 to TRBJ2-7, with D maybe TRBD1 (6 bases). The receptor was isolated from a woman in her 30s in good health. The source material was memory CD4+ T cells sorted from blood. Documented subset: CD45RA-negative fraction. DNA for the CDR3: TGTGCCAGCAGCTCAGGACAGCCCACCTACGAGCAGTACTTC. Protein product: CASSSGQPTYEQYF. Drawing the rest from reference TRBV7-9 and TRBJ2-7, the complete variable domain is DTGVSQNPRHKITKRGQNVTFRCDPISEHNRLYWYRQTLGQGPEFLTYFQNEAQLEKSRLLSDRFSAERPKGSFSTLEIQRTEQGDSAMYLCASSSGQPTYEQYFGPGTRLTVT.